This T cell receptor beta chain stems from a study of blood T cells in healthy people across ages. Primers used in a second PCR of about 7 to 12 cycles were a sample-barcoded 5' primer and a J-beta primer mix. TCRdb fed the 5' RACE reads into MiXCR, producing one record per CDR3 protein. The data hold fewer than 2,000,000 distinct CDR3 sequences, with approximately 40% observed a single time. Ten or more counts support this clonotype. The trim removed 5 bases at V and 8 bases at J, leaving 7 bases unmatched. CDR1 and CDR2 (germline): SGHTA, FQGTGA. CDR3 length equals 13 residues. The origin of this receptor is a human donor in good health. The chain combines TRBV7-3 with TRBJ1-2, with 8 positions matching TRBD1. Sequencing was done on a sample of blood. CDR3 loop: CASSHGTGEGYTF. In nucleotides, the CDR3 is TGTGCCAGCAGCCACGGGACAGGAGAAGGCTACACCTTC.